Described below is a single T cell receptor (beta chain) sequence and its context. Its specificity is not known. This sample is part of a study of T cell repertoires in cytomegalovirus infection. Study-wide context: Signatures in public TCR beta sequences pointed to both CMV infection and matching HLA type. Study-level findings and limits: People with CMV and the relevant HLA were identified by cumulative public TCR beta family frequency.

CDR1 is SEHNR and CDR2 is FQNEAQ in the germline V gene (reference sequence). Trimming cost V 4 bases and J 1 base, with 14 bases left between them. The CDR3 is 15 amino acids. Each CDR3 protein gets one entry after TCRdb re-called the reads with MiXCR. Of 900,000 to 950,000 distinct CDR3 sequences listed, 25% to 40% are singletons. The starting material was cultured CD8+ T cells from PBMCs, obtained from culture after CMV antigen stimulation. V and J are TRBV7-9 and TRBJ2-7; D is uncertain. The TCR originated in a human donor in good health (CMV status not recorded). Some clones in this sample may be carry-over from other donors' samples. CDR3 protein: CASSSTSHSSYEQYF. CDR3 nucleotide sequence: TGTGCCAGCAGCTCAACCAGCCATTCGTCCTACGAGCAGTACTTC.